The present T cell receptor (beta chain) was sequenced within a study of radiotherapy plus CTLA-4 blockade in lung cancer. CDR1 is LNHDA and CDR2 is SQIVND in the germline V gene (reference sequence). This CDR3 is 14 amino acids long. V trimming: 6 bases; J trimming: 4 bases; junction bases outside the gene matches: 7. The protocol was immunoSEQ multiplex PCR, while the TCRdb copy is restricted to in-frame clones and leaves out a portion. The sample has 80,000 or so clones, over 70% seen once; the top ten hold 3% to 5%. Sequenced material: peripheral blood, taken from a patient treated with radiotherapy plus ipilimumab. The receptor was derived from a human donor with non-small cell lung cancer who had a partial response to radiotherapy plus ipilimumab. Some clones in this sample may be carry-over from other donors' samples. The gene calls are TRBV19 and TRBJ2-5; 8 nucleotides agree with TRBD1. CDR3 sequence reads: CASRRTGRVETQYF. The CDR3 DNA reads TGTGCCAGTAGGAGGACAGGGCGGGTAGAGACCCAGTACTTC.